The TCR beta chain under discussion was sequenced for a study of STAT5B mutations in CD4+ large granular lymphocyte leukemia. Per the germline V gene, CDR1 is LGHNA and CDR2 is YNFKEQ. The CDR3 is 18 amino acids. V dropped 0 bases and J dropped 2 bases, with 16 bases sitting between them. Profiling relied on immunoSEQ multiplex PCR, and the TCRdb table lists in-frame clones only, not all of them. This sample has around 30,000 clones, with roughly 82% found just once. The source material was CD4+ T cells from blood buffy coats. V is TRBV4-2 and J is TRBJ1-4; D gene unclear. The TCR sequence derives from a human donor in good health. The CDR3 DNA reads TGTGCCAGCAGCCAAGATTCACAAGGCCAAGCGACTAATGAAAAACTGTTTTTT. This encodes CASSQDSQGQATNEKLFF.